These 21 T cell receptor beta chains came from one sample sequenced in a study of Ad26.COV2.S vaccination and SARS-CoV-2 variants. Sample treatment: about 20 received Ad26.COV2.S at low or high dose, single or two shots; a few received placebo; per-sample allocation not given. Following the first vaccine or placebo injection, samples were taken on day 63. TCRdb keeps only in-frame clones here, not all; method: immunoSEQ multiplex PCR. The sample includes over 400,000 clones, about nine tenths of them seen just once. The material sequenced was peripheral blood, taken in a trial of Ad26.COV2.S vaccine versus placebo. The receptor set was obtained from a person between 18 and 65 years old who received the Ad26.COV2.S COVID-19 vaccine or a placebo.

The chain combines TRBV28 with TRBJ1-5; D is ambiguous. The CDR3 runs 13 residues. From germline, CDR1 is MDHEN and CDR2 SYDVKM. V gave up 4 bases and J gave up 9 bases, with 13 bases separating them. The CDR3 sequence is CASSSNAVPPQHF. The CDR3 DNA is TGTGCCAGCAGTTCTAACGCGGTTCCGCCCCAGCATTTT.

This clone occurred many times. The chain employs TRBV16 and TRBJ1-1; no clear D. The CDR3 totals 15 residues. The germline gives CDR1 KGHSY, CDR2 FQNENV. V was shortened by 5 bases and J by 4 bases, with 17 bases between the two germline ends. The CDR3 DNA reads TGTGCCAGCAGCGCGGTGGGGAGAATAGGCACTGAAGCTTTCTTT. It yields the protein CASSAVGRIGTEAFF.

The gene calls are TRBV16 and TRBJ2-7; TRBD2 matches 7 bases. Germline V gene sequence: CDR1 KGHSY, CDR2 FQNENV. V was clipped by 4 bases and J by 4 bases; unmatched bases: 4. The CDR3 runs 13 residues. In DNA form, the CDR3 reads TGTGCCAGCAGCCGGGAGCGGGGTTACGAGCAGTACTTC. It encodes CASSRERGYEQYF.

V is TRBV7-2 and J is TRBJ2-7; 9 bases are shared with TRBD1. The germline CDR1 and CDR2 sequences are SGHTA and FQGNSA. This CDR3 region has 16 residues. With 5 bases clipped from V and 4 bases from J, the junction kept 12 bases outside the gene matches. The CDR3 DNA follows: TGTGCCAGCAGCGGACCGGGACAGGGCTTGCCTTACGAGCAGTACTTC. Translating it yields CASSGPGQGLPYEQYF.

This chain connects TRBV7-9 to TRBJ2-4; possible D gene TRBD1, 5 bases. The CDR3 runs to 16 residues. From germline, CDR1 is SEHNR and CDR2 FQNEAQ (reference sequence). The V gene lost 8 bases and the J gene lost 1 base, with 18 bases spanning the gap. As DNA, the CDR3 is TGTGCCAGCGGATCCCCGATCAGGGCGGCCAAAAACATTCAGTACTTC. Protein sequence: CASGSPIRAAKNIQYF.

The gene calls are TRBV19 and TRBJ2-1; 8 positions match TRBD2. V lost 3 bases and J lost 3; bases outside the gene matches: 4. This CDR3 spans 15 amino acids. CDR1 LNHDA and CDR2 SQIVND come from the germline V gene (reference sequence). CDR3 sequence reads: CASSISLAVYNEQFF. CDR3 DNA: TGTGCCAGTAGTATCTCACTAGCGGTCTACAATGAGCAGTTCTTC.

This clone was detected once. The chain is built from TRBV30 and TRBJ1-1; the match to TRBD1 covers 7 bases. This CDR3 contains 14 residues. The ends lost 2 bases at V and 6 bases at J; junction bases unmatched: 9. Looked up from germline, CDR1 is GTSNPN and CDR2 is SVGIG (reference sequence). Written as DNA, the CDR3 is TGTGCCTGGAGTCTGGACAGGCGTATCTCTGAAGCTTTCTTT. This translates into CAWSLDRRISEAFF.

This chain uses TRBV15 with TRBJ2-5; the D gene could be TRBD1 or TRBD2 (5 bases each). Germline assignment: CDR1 LNHNV and CDR2 YYDKDF (reference sequence). This CDR3 comprises 14 residues. The V and J ends lost 0 bases and 4 bases respectively, with 9 bases between them. CDR3 sequence (DNA): TGTGCCACCAGCAGAGACTCTGGGGGAGAGACCCAGTACTTC. This codes for CATSRDSGGETQYF.

V gene TRBV28 combines with J gene TRBJ2-4; TRBD1 might be the D (6 bases). V was pared by 8 bases and J by 8 bases, with 25 bases between. This CDR3 region has 16 residues. CDR1 is MDHEN and CDR2 is SYDVKM in the germline V gene. The CDR3 here is CASSTPLGQPGYIQYF. Here the CDR3 DNA reads TGTGCCAGCTCTACTCCCCTCGGACAGCCAGGATACATTCAGTACTTC. Based on the CDR3 plus reference TRBV28 and TRBJ2-4, the full variable domain is DVKVTQSSRYLVKRTGEKVFLECVQDMDHENMFWYRQDPGLGLRLIYFSYDVKMKEKGDIPEGYSVSREKKERFSLILESASTNQTSMYLCASSTPLGQPGYIQYFGAGTRLSVL.

J is TRBJ2-1 and V is TRBV29-1; D call uncertain. Germline V gene lookup returns CDR1 SQVTM and CDR2 ANQGSEA. The CDR3 totals 14 residues. The V end lost 8 bases, the J end lost 0 bases, and 14 bases lay between the germline ends. CDR3 region: CSLYVGDSYNEQFF. In DNA, the CDR3 is TGCAGCCTGTACGTTGGGGACTCCTACAATGAGCAGTTCTTC.

In its sample, this clone was seen a few times. The chain recombines TRBV27 with TRBJ1-6, with D possibly TRBD1 on 5 matching bases. Germline V gene lookup returns CDR1 MNHEY and CDR2 SMNVEV (reference sequence). V was trimmed by 7 bases and J by 7 bases, leaving 14 bases between them. The CDR3 length is 14 residues. The CDR3 DNA sequence: TGTGCCAGCAAACCGGGACTGAGAAATTCACCCCTCCACTTT. Protein sequence: CASKPGLRNSPLHF.

The CDR3 is CAWRSGLRTGYNQPQHF. The CDR3 DNA reads TGTGCCTGGAGGTCAGGGCTTAGGACAGGGTACAATCAGCCCCAGCATTTT. The V gene is TRBV30, the J gene TRBJ1-5; 8 bases agree with TRBD1. V was clipped by 3 bases and J by 3 bases; unmatched bases: 13. The germline gives CDR1 GTSNPN, CDR2 SVGIG (reference sequence). CDR3 length equals 17 residues.

This CDR3 is CASTFLARRQETQYF. The DNA of the CDR3 is TGTGCCAGCACTTTTCTAGCCCGGCGTCAAGAGACCCAGTACTTC. This chain connects TRBV2 to TRBJ2-5, with D possibly being TRBD2 (5 bases). This CDR3 contains 15 residues. Trimming removed 7 bases from V and 2 bases from J, with 17 bases in between. Germline V gene data show CDR1 as SNHLY and CDR2 as FYNNEI.

V and J are TRBV29-1 and TRBJ1-1; D gene unclear. Per germline, CDR1 SQVTM and CDR2 ANQGSEA. V was trimmed by 7 bases and J by 0 bases, leaving 9 bases between them. The CDR3 contains 12 residues. In nucleotides, the CDR3 is TGCAGCGCGGGAGGGATGAACACTGAAGCTTTCTTT. Encoded protein: CSAGGMNTEAFF. Using reference TRBV29-1 and TRBJ1-1 for the parts outside the CDR3, the full variable domain is SAVISQKPSRDICQRGTSLTIQCQVDSQVTMMFWYRQQPGQSLTLIATANQGSEATYESGFVIDKFPISRPNLTFSTLTVSNMSPEDSSIYLCSAGGMNTEAFFGQGTRLTVV.

This clone was picked up one time. This chain connects TRBV10-3 to TRBJ2-3; no reliable D call. Deletions cut 4 bases from V and 2 bases from J, with 16 bases between. The CDR3 is 16 residues long. CDR1 is ENHRY and CDR2 is SYGVKD in the germline V gene. The CDR3 nucleotides read TGTGCCATCAGTGTCATGCCGATCAAGGACACAGATACGCAGTATTTT. Amino acids: CAISVMPIKDTDTQYF.

The chain is built from TRBV7-2 and TRBJ2-3; 8 nucleotides align to TRBD2. Germline CDR1 and CDR2: SGHTA and FQGNSA. V lost 2 bases, J lost 9 bases, and 10 bases stayed unmatched. The CDR3 spans 15 residues. The DNA of the CDR3 is TGTGCCAGCAGCTTAAATAGCGGGGATTTTGGCACGCAGTATTTT. Protein sequence: CASSLNSGDFGTQYF.

V and J are TRBV7-2 and TRBJ1-4, with 9 positions matching TRBD1. This CDR3 comprises 19 residues. Trimming removed 2 bases from V and 1 base from J; junction bases left unmatched: 11. Per the germline V gene, CDR1 is SGHTA and CDR2 is FQGNSA. The CDR3 here is CASSLFGQGTRGTNEKLFF. CDR3 in DNA: TGTGCCAGCAGCTTATTCGGACAGGGGACCCGAGGAACTAATGAAAAACTGTTTTTT.

The chain links TRBV6-5 to TRBJ1-4; D might be TRBD1 (5 bases). CDR1 and CDR2 (germline): MNHEY, SVGAGI. The CDR3 length is 13 residues. Trimming took 5 bases from V and 7 from J, leaving 11 bases between them. In nucleotides, the CDR3 is TGTGCCAGCAGTAGAAGGGACCGTGAAAAACTGTTTTTT. It is translated as CASSRRDREKLFF.

This rearrangement joins TRBV28 to TRBJ1-5; TRBD1 matches 7 bases. CDR1 and CDR2 (germline): MDHEN, SYDVKM. The CDR3 spans 13 residues. J lost 2 bases, V lost 8 bases, and 3 bases had no gene match. CDR3 region: CASVGTGNQPQHF. CDR3 bases: TGTGCCAGCGTAGGGACAGGCAATCAGCCCCAGCATTTT.

This clone occurred once. V usage is TRBV7-6 and J usage is TRBJ2-1, with 9 nucleotides matching TRBD2. V was pared by 5 bases and J by 2 bases, with 10 bases of the junction left unmatched. The CDR3 has 17 residues. Looked up from germline, CDR1 is SGHVS and CDR2 is FNYEAQ. The CDR3: CASSLSDSGGTYNEQFF. The CDR3 coding sequence is TGTGCCAGCAGCCTTAGTGATAGCGGGGGAACCTACAATGAGCAGTTCTTC.

This chain uses TRBV6-5 with TRBJ2-3; D perhaps matches TRBD1 (6 bases). Between the trimmed V and J ends, which lost 5 bases and 2 bases, there was a span of 11 bases. Germline loops: CDR1 MNHEY, CDR2 SVGAGI. The CDR3 loop spans 14 amino acids. In DNA, the CDR3 is TGTGCCAGCAGTACCCGGGACAACACAGATACGCAGTATTTT. This encodes CASSTRDNTDTQYF.